The 29 T cell receptor beta chains below were found in one sample sequenced in a study of shared clonotypes between healthy human individuals. The protocol was immunoSEQ multiplex PCR, while the TCRdb copy is restricted to in-frame clones and leaves out a portion. Here the sample spans hundreds of thousands of clones, approximately 79% being singletons. The sequencing input was memory CD4+ T cells sorted from blood. The subset: CD45RA-negative fraction. The source of these receptors is a woman in her 30s in good health.

The V call is TRBV4-1, the J call TRBJ1-5; D gene uncertain. The ends were cut back, 0 bases at V and 7 bases at J, with 7 bases in the middle. The CDR3 spans 13 residues. Germline V lookup: CDR1 MGHRA, CDR2 YSYEKL. The CDR3 is CASSQDPGQPQHF. The CDR3 nucleotides read TGCGCCAGCAGCCAAGATCCGGGACAGCCCCAGCATTTT.

This rearrangement joins TRBV10-2 to TRBJ2-2; TRBD2 is a possible D gene (6 bases). The V and J ends lost 10 bases and 7 bases respectively, with 22 bases between them. Germline CDR1 and CDR2: WSHSY and SAAADI. The CDR3 has 15 amino acids. CDR3 in amino acids: CATHGSGEEGGELFF. The CDR3 DNA reads TGCGCCACCCATGGGTCGGGGGAGGAAGGCGGGGAGCTGTTTTTT.

The chain joins TRBV27 to TRBJ2-7, with D possibly matching TRBD1 (7 bases). Germline CDR1 and CDR2: MNHEY and SMNVEV (reference sequence). The CDR3 is made up of 16 amino acids. V gave up 6 bases and J gave up 3 bases, with 21 bases separating them. In nucleotides, the CDR3 is TGTGCCAGCAGCACGCCACGGGGGACAGCATACTACGAGCAGTACTTC. Amino acid sequence: CASSTPRGTAYYEQYF.

The chain employs TRBV12-5 and TRBJ2-1; the D call may be TRBD1 or TRBD2 (6 bases each). V was pared by 8 bases and J by 4 bases, with 9 bases between. In germline, CDR1 is LGHNT, CDR2 FRNRAP. The length of the CDR3 is 12 residues. DNA for the CDR3: TGTGCTAGTACGGGGGCGTACAATGAGCAGTTCTTC. Its protein is CASTGAYNEQFF.

V and J are TRBV28 and TRBJ1-2, with 7 bases lining up with TRBD1. CDR1 is MDHEN, CDR2 SYDVKM, per germline. V lost 7 bases, J lost 6 bases, and 11 bases stayed unmatched. The CDR3 totals 14 residues. The CDR3 sequence is CASTQRRGRDGYTF. In nucleotides, the CDR3 is TGTGCCAGCACCCAGAGGAGGGGGCGGGATGGCTACACCTTC.

The table lists this clone with a few counts. This sample includes further DNA sequences coding for the same CDR3. The chain couples TRBV7-2 to TRBJ1-1; D not certain. The CDR3 loop spans 13 amino acids. Germline lookup yields CDR1 SGHTA and CDR2 FQGNSA. The V and J ends lost 1 base and 2 bases respectively, with 5 bases between them. The CDR3 bases are TGTGCCAGCAGCTTAGGCACCAACACTGAAGCTTTCTTT. Protein sequence: CASSLGTNTEAFF.

This clone was seen a single time. The CDR3 loop reads CASSDSGTVDEKLFF. The DNA of the CDR3 is TGTGCCAGTAGTGACTCCGGGACAGTCGATGAAAAACTGTTTTTT. This chain uses TRBV19 with TRBJ1-4; 7 positions match TRBD1. J was trimmed by 6 bases and V by 5 bases; bases with no gene match: 9. CDR3 length: 15 amino acids. Germline CDR1 is LNHDA and CDR2 is SQIVND (reference sequence).

This chain connects TRBV2 to TRBJ2-7; D is unclear. The CDR3 is 15 residues long. V was cut by 6 bases and J by 0 bases, with 15 bases left in between. Looked up from germline, CDR1 is SNHLY and CDR2 is FYNNEI. The CDR3: CASRRSFLSSYEQYF. CDR3 DNA sequence: TGTGCCAGCAGGCGAAGTTTTCTATCCTCCTACGAGCAGTACTTC. Full variable domain (missing parts from reference TRBV2 and TRBJ2-7): EPEVTQTPSHQVTQMGQEVILRCVPISNHLYFYWYRQILGQKVEFLVSFYNNEISEKSEIFDDQFSVERPDGSNFTLKIRSTKLEDSAMYFCASRRSFLSSYEQYFGPGTRLTVT.

The chain uses TRBV5-1 and TRBJ2-7; D might be TRBD1 (6 bases). The V end was cut by 0 bases, the J end by 6 bases, with 16 bases between. The CDR3 runs to 15 residues. Per germline, CDR1 SGHRS and CDR2 YFSETQ. The CDR3 spells CASSLALTGSREQYF. CDR3 sequence (DNA): TGCGCCAGCAGCTTGGCCCTTACAGGGTCCCGCGAGCAGTACTTC.

The chain combines TRBV5-1 with TRBJ1-1, with TRBD1 identical over 7 bases. Germline trimming cut 2 bases from V and 4 bases from J; bases unmatched to any gene: 5. This CDR3 has 14 residues. Germline V lookup: CDR1 SGHRS, CDR2 YFSETQ. This CDR3 is CASSFDRATTEAFF. As DNA, the CDR3 is TGCGCCAGCAGCTTTGACAGGGCCACCACTGAAGCTTTCTTT. Using reference TRBV5-1 and TRBJ1-1 for the parts outside the CDR3, the full variable domain is KAGVTQTPRYLIKTRGQQVTLSCSPISGHRSVSWYQQTPGQGLQFLFEYFSETQRNKGNFPGRFSGRQFSNSRSEMNVSTLELGDSALYLCASSFDRATTEAFFGQGTRLTVV.

V gene TRBV27 combines with J gene TRBJ2-7; D could derive from TRBD1 or TRBD2 (5 bases each). The CDR3 spans 13 residues. Germline CDR1 MNHEY, CDR2 SMNVEV (reference sequence). V lost 5 bases and J lost 5, with 13 bases in between. CDR3 coding DNA: TGTGCCAGCAGTCTGGAACGGGGACACGAGCAGTACTTC. Encoded protein: CASSLERGHEQYF.

The chain carries TRBV6-6 and TRBJ2-7, with a possible D match to TRBD2 (5 bases). V was shortened by 7 bases and J by 0 bases, with 13 bases between the two germline ends. Looked up from germline, CDR1 is MNHNY and CDR2 is SVGAGI (reference sequence). CDR3 length equals 14 residues. The DNA for the CDR3 is TGTGCCAGCACCATGGACTCTTACTCCTACGAGCAGTACTTC. It encodes CASTMDSYSYEQYF.

This clone was counted once. The rearrangement uses TRBV6-1 and TRBJ2-5, with D unclear. V lost 9 bases and J 0 bases, leaving 11 bases between the germline ends. The CDR3 loop spans 13 amino acids. Germline lookup yields CDR1 MNHNS and CDR2 SASEGT. CDR3 protein: CASISQYQETQYF. The CDR3 nucleotides are TGTGCCAGTATCAGCCAGTACCAAGAGACCCAGTACTTC.

V is TRBV19 and J is TRBJ2-3; a possible D gene is TRBD1 (6 bases). V gave up 0 bases and J gave up 2 bases, with 6 bases separating them. CDR1 is LNHDA, CDR2 SQIVND, per germline (reference sequence). The CDR3 spans 14 residues. CDR3 coding DNA: TGTGCCAGTAGTATAGAGGGGGCCACAGATACGCAGTATTTT. This codes for CASSIEGATDTQYF.

This clone was seen only a few times. This chain links TRBV11-2 with TRBJ2-3; D perhaps matches TRBD1 (6 bases). Trimming stripped 6 bases from V and 0 bases from J, with 13 bases between. The germline V gene has CDR1 SGHAT and CDR2 FQNNGV. This CDR3 is built from 15 residues. As DNA, the CDR3 is TGTGCCAGCAGAGGGGGAACCGCTAGCACAGATACGCAGTATTTT. Translation gives CASRGGTASTDTQYF.

V gene TRBV5-5 combines with J gene TRBJ2-2, with D possibly being TRBD2 (5 bases). Germline V CDR1 and CDR2: SGHKS, YYEKEE (reference sequence). The V end was cut by 2 bases, the J end by 3 bases, with 11 bases between. The CDR3 loop spans 15 amino acids. The CDR3 is CASSFRGSDTGELFF. CDR3 bases: TGTGCCAGCAGCTTTAGAGGGAGTGACACCGGGGAGCTGTTTTTT. Full variable domain (missing parts from reference TRBV5-5 and TRBJ2-2): DAGVTQSPTHLIKTRGQQVTLRCSPISGHKSVSWYQQVLGQGPQFIFQYYEKEERGRGNFPDRFSARQFPNYSSELNVNALLLGDSALYLCASSFRGSDTGELFFGEGSRLTVL.

The CDR3 DNA is TGCGCCAGCACCAAACTAGCGGGAGGGATCTACGAGCAGTACTTC. Translating it yields CASTKLAGGIYEQYF. The chain carries TRBV5-1 and TRBJ2-7, with 13 bases aligning to TRBD2. Trimming cost V 6 bases and J 3 bases; bases outside gene matches: 6. Germline V lookup: CDR1 SGHRS, CDR2 YFSETQ. The CDR3 has 15 amino acids. Looking up the rest from reference TRBV5-1 and TRBJ2-7 gives the full variable domain: KAGVTQTPRYLIKTRGQQVTLSCSPISGHRSVSWYQQTPGQGLQFLFEYFSETQRNKGNFPGRFSGRQFSNSRSEMNVSTLELGDSALYLCASTKLAGGIYEQYFGPGTRLTVT.

The chain links TRBV18 to TRBJ2-3; TRBD2 is a possible D gene (5 bases). In germline, CDR1 is KGHSH, CDR2 LQKENI. This CDR3 contains 13 residues. Trimming took 2 bases from V and 4 from J, leaving 7 bases between them. The CDR3, as DNA: TGTGCCAGCTCACCAGTCGGGGCAGATACGCAGTATTTT. It yields the protein CASSPVGADTQYF.

The chain joins TRBV11-3 to TRBJ2-2, with D unclear. The V end lost 5 bases, the J end lost 8 bases, and 15 bases lay between the germline ends. This CDR3 spans 14 amino acids. The germline gives CDR1 SGHNT, CDR2 YENEEA. The CDR3 protein is CASSPSRAAGELFF. DNA of the CDR3: TGTGCCAGCAGCCCCTCCCGGGCGGCGGGGGAGCTGTTTTTT. Complete variable domain (other parts from reference TRBV11-3 and TRBJ2-2): EAGVVQSPRYKIIEKKQPVAFWCNPISGHNTLYWYLQNLGQGPELLIRYENEEAVDDSQLPKDRFSAERLKGVDSTLKIQPAELGDSAVYLCASSPSRAAGELFFGEGSRLTVL.

This clone is a singleton in its sample. The chain uses TRBV10-3 and TRBJ2-1, with D perhaps matching TRBD1 or TRBD2 (6 bases each). The V and J ends lost 10 bases and 6 bases respectively, with 19 bases between them. This CDR3 comprises 14 residues. Germline CDR1 and CDR2: ENHRY and SYGVKD. The CDR3 here is CATKGGPGGNEQFF. DNA of the CDR3: TGTGCCACAAAGGGGGGCCCCGGGGGCAATGAGCAGTTCTTC.

J is TRBJ1-2 and V is TRBV18; D is uncertain. V shed 2 bases and J shed 1 base, with 11 bases lying between them. This CDR3 contains 15 residues. Germline V gives CDR1 KGHSH, CDR2 LQKENI. For the CDR3, the DNA is TGTGCCAGCTCACCAATGGCAGAAATTAACTATGGCTACACCTTC. Its protein product is CASSPMAEINYGYTF. Using reference TRBV18 and TRBJ1-2 for the parts outside the CDR3, the full variable domain is NAGVMQNPRHLVRRRGQEARLRCSPMKGHSHVYWYRQLPEEGLKFMVYLQKENIIDESGMPKERFSAEFPKEGPSILRIQQVVRGDSAAYFCASSPMAEINYGYTFGSGTRLTVV.

The chain recombines TRBV6-6 with TRBJ2-5; D is perhaps TRBD2 (5 bases). V was clipped by 7 bases and J by 4 bases, with 22 bases between them. Germline CDR1 reads MNHNY; CDR2 reads SVGAGI (reference sequence). This CDR3 contains 16 residues. CDR3 region: CASKGPGRGLGETQYF. The DNA of the CDR3 is TGTGCCAGCAAGGGTCCTGGTCGGGGATTAGGAGAGACCCAGTACTTC.

V gene TRBV30 combines with J gene TRBJ2-1, with 9 bases fitting TRBD2. This CDR3 is built from 14 residues. Per germline, CDR1 GTSNPN and CDR2 SVGIG (reference sequence). V lost 2 bases and J lost 8; bases outside the gene matches: 7. The CDR3 region has the DNA TGTGCCTGGAGTAAGCGGGAGGAGGGGTATGAGCAGTTCTTC. It yields the protein CAWSKREEGYEQFF.

DNA for the CDR3: TGTGCCAGCAGTGACCGGACTAGCGGCCCCCAGAGCCTCTACGAGCAGTACTTC. Encoded protein: CASSDRTSGPQSLYEQYF. The chain employs TRBV27 and TRBJ2-7, with TRBD2 identical over 10 bases. The CDR3 has 18 residues. With 5 bases clipped from V and 3 bases from J, the junction kept 16 bases outside the gene matches. From germline, CDR1 is MNHEY and CDR2 SMNVEV (reference sequence).

This clone showed up just once. J is TRBJ1-4 and V is TRBV2; D is ambiguous. The CDR3 length is 15 residues. Germline V CDR1 and CDR2: SNHLY, FYNNEI. V lost 6 bases and J lost 3, with 14 bases in between. CDR3 DNA sequence: TGTGCCAGCAGAGAGCAGCCTACCCCTAATGAAAAACTGTTTTTT. It translates to CASREQPTPNEKLFF.

This clone has more than one count but fewer than ten. The sample has other DNA sequences that encode this CDR3 too. The rearrangement uses TRBV11-2 and TRBJ1-1, with D maybe TRBD1 (5 bases). Germline loops: CDR1 SGHAT, CDR2 FQNNGV. There are 14 residues in the CDR3. V shed 4 bases and J shed 1 base, with 10 bases lying between them. The CDR3 DNA follows: TGTGCCAGCAGCTCCCTCGACAGGAACACTGAAGCTTTCTTT. Translated, it gives CASSSLDRNTEAFF.

The gene calls are TRBV28 and TRBJ2-7, with a tentative D call TRBD1 (6 bases). The V gene lost 5 bases and the J gene lost 1 base, with 15 bases spanning the gap. This CDR3 comprises 15 residues. From germline, CDR1 is MDHEN and CDR2 SYDVKM. CDR3 coding DNA: TGTGCCAGCAGTCCCACAGGGAGATTGTCCTACGAGCAGTACTTC. It translates to CASSPTGRLSYEQYF.

Turning to this clone: The likely explanation is a read error, given a far larger clone one base away. Other nucleotide sequences from this sample produce the same CDR3. The V and J genes are TRBV29-1 and TRBJ2-5; D is unresolved. Germline V gene data show CDR1 as SQVTM and CDR2 as ANQGSEA. This CDR3 is 12 amino acids long. CDR3 sequence reads: CSVRANQETQYF. As DNA, the CDR3 is TGCAGCGTTAGAGCTAACCAAGAGACTCAGTACTTC.

The J gene is TRBJ2-3, the V gene TRBV2; perhaps TRBD2 as D (6 bases). The CDR3 is 14 amino acids. The V and J ends lost 3 bases and 4 bases respectively, with 11 bases between them. Germline CDR1 and CDR2: SNHLY and FYNNEI. The chain's CDR3 is CASSERVAADTQYF. DNA for the CDR3: TGTGCCAGCAGTGAGCGGGTAGCGGCAGATACGCAGTATTTT.